This T cell receptor (beta chain) comes out of a study of blood T cell repertoires in COVID-19. Study-wide context: Samples representing acute and convalescent COVID-19 were sourced from the United States, Italy and Spain.

In the authors' workflow: Estimation of nucleated cell counts was performed using reference gene primer amplification. The table came from immunoSEQ multiplex PCR; TCRdb's copy has only in-frame clones and leaves some out. V, J and clone size are those of that table, while D and trimming were read from the DNA. The sample lists 150,000 to 200,000 clones, 88% occurring once. Germline V CDR1 and CDR2: SGHVS, FQNEAQ. There are 15 residues in the CDR3. Trimming shortened V by 2 bases and J by 5 bases, and 12 bases separated the two germline ends. J is TRBJ2-2 and V is TRBV7-8, with TRBD1 as a possible D gene (6 bases). The TCR sequence derives from a man over 45 who had recovered from COVID-19. Material for sequencing was peripheral blood. CDR3 sequence: CASSLMTGSTGELFF. The CDR3 DNA reads as TGTGCCAGCAGCTTAATGACAGGCTCTACCGGGGAGCTGTTTTTT. The full variable domain, in which reference TRBV7-8 and TRBJ2-2 provide the parts outside the CDR3, is GAGVSQSPRYKVAKRGQDVALRCDPISGHVSLFWYQQALGQGPEFLTYFQNEAQLDKSGLPSDRFFAERPEGSVSTLKIQRTQQEDSAVYLCASSLMTGSTGELFFGEGSRLTVL.